This TCR beta chain stems from a study of T cell clonotyping in hematopoietic cell transplantation. The V end lost 2 bases, the J end lost 2 bases, and 10 bases lay between the germline ends. Germline V lookup: CDR1 SNHLY, CDR2 FYNNEI. This CDR3 has 15 amino acids. With respect to this clone: No antigen is known for it.

Some clones are missing from TCRdb's copy, which holds only in-frame ones; the method was immunoSEQ multiplex PCR. The table has approximately 17,000 clones, roughly 90% seen once. Study-wide points: At the given depth, recipient repertoires were over 95% de novo clonotypes. Recipient TCR diversity dropped after transplant; expanded clonotypes rose from day 30 to 180. Graft donor and pretransplant recipient Inverse Simpson Index values predicted broader posttransplant TCR diversity.

Sequenced sample: peripheral blood mononuclear cells. The rearrangement uses TRBV2 and TRBJ1-5; tentatively, D is TRBD1 (5 bases). The sequence came from a man aged 50-60 years in good health. Some clones in this sample may be carry-over from other donors' samples. Written as DNA, the CDR3 is TGTGCCAGCAGTGAAAGGGGTTCTGGCAATCAGCCCCAGCATTTT. This encodes CASSERGSGNQPQHF.